This paragraph reports one T cell receptor beta chain. Here immunoSEQ multiplex PCR was the method, and the copy in TCRdb shows in-frame clones only, minus some. The sample has 430,000 or so clones; roughly 90% are singletons. This specimen belongs to a study of blood T cell repertoires in COVID-19. The CDR3 is made up of 15 amino acids. Germline-derived CDR1 and CDR2 are LNHDA and SQIVND (reference sequence). V was cut by 2 bases and J by 8 bases, with 15 bases left in between. The participants were between roughly 18 and 100 years old and came from some 23 US areas. Clinical history as reported by participants underpinned cohort assignment. Symptom resolution, clearance, or two negative PCRs marked donors in Cohort 3 as recovered.

The chain carries TRBV19 and TRBJ1-4; D may be TRBD1 (6 bases). The receptor was isolated from a woman in her 40s who had recovered from COVID-19. The sample comprised PBMCs or T cells enriched from blood (not recorded which). In DNA, the CDR3 is TGTGCCAGTAGTATATCGGGGGGCCCGTGGGAAAAACTGTTTTTT. This encodes CASSISGGPWEKLFF.